These T cell receptor beta chains were read from a single sample in a study of response to subunit inactivated influenza vaccine. TCRdb recomputed calls from the RT-PCR reads with MiXCR, one row per CDR3 protein. Of hundreds of thousands of distinct CDR3 sequences in the sample, 15% to 19% were seen once. The input for sequencing was PBMCs from blood, taken approximately 12 days after vaccination. The receptors shown here come from a man aged 45-65 years who received an inactivated influenza vaccine. Each CDR3 is given with its conserved first and last residue. The D gene is left open where the match is weak. Only some rows state a clone size, as once, few, many or a class for expanded clones.

TRBV12-3/TRBV12-4,few,TRBJ2-7,TRBD1,CASTPTGASYEQYF,TGTGCCAGCACTCCCACAGGGGCCTCCTACGAGCAGTACTTC
TRBV5-1,few,TRBJ2-1,TRBD2,CASSLGPTSGGYEQFF,TGCGCCAGCAGCTTGGGCCCGACTAGCGGGGGGTATGAGCAGTTCTTC
TRBV7-2,-,TRBJ2-5,TRBD1,CASSVTGTGSETQYF,TGTGCCAGCAGCGTCACCGGGACAGGGTCGGAGACCCAGTACTTC
TRBV10-3,-,TRBJ1-4,-,CATKGRAEEKLFF,TGTGCCACCAAGGGGAGGGCGGAGGAAAAACTGTTTTTT
TRBV28,-,TRBJ2-3,-,CASRGQGTDTQYF,TGTGCCAGCAGAGGGCAAGGCACAGATACGCAGTATTTT
TRBV18,-,TRBJ2-5,-,CASSPGPMETQYF,TGTGCCAGCTCACCAGGACCGATGGAGACCCAGTACTTC
TRBV20-1,-,TRBJ2-7,-,CSAHPWQGSYEQYF,TGCAGTGCCCACCCCTGGCAGGGGTCCTACGAGCAGTACTTC
TRBV5-6,-,TRBJ1-2,TRBD1,CASSFPTGGYIYGYTF,TGTGCCAGCAGCTTCCCGACAGGGGGCTATATCTATGGCTACACCTTC
TRBV5-5,-,TRBJ1-1,TRBD1,CASSLGITGDTEAFF,TGTGCCAGCAGCTTGGGGATAACAGGGGACACTGAAGCTTTCTTT
TRBV12-3/TRBV12-4,many,TRBJ1-5,-,CASSLEGKDQPQHF,TGTGCCAGCAGTTTAGAAGGAAAAGATCAGCCCCAGCATTTT
TRBV20-1,-,TRBJ1-5,-,CSARDWGGSQPQHF,TGCAGTGCTAGAGATTGGGGAGGGAGTCAGCCCCAGCATTTT
TRBV3-1,-,TRBJ1-1,-,CASSRGTRNTEAFF,TGTGCCAGCAGCCGCGGGACACGGAACACTGAAGCTTTCTTT
TRBV3-1,-,TRBJ2-7,-,CASSQGWTTRQYF,TGTGCCAGCAGCCAAGGGTGGACAACCCGACAGTACTTC
TRBV20-1,many,TRBJ2-3,TRBD2,CSAGPLSGRREDTQYF,TGCAGTGCTGGTCCCCTCAGCGGGAGGCGCGAAGATACGCAGTATTTT
TRBV7-9,many,TRBJ2-1,-,CASSTGIYPDNEQFF,TGTGCCAGCAGCACCGGGATCTACCCTGACAATGAGCAGTTCTTC
TRBV7-9,-,TRBJ1-3,-,CASSPRMTGNTIYF,TGTGCCAGCAGCCCTCGGATGACTGGAAACACCATATATTTT
TRBV20-1,many,TRBJ2-1,TRBD2,CSARDESRLAVYNEQFF,TGCAGTGCTAGAGATGAATCTAGGCTAGCGGTTTACAATGAGCAGTTCTTC
TRBV28,-,TRBJ2-3,-,CASSSRSRVGTSSLSTDTQYF,TGTGCCAGCAGTTCCCGGAGCCGGGTGGGCACCTCCAGTCTGAGCACAGATACGCAGTATTTT
TRBV11-1,-,TRBJ2-7,-,CASSLGVRTYEQYF,TGTGCCAGCAGCTTAGGCGTCAGAACCTACGAGCAGTACTTC
TRBV6-5,few,TRBJ2-1,-,CASSYSRGVGYNEQFF,TGTGCCAGCAGTTACTCGAGAGGGGTCGGCTACAATGAGCAGTTCTTC
TRBV29-1,few,TRBJ2-7,TRBD1,CSVGRRGHDEQYF,TGCAGCGTTGGTCGCAGGGGGCACGACGAGCAGTACTTC
TRBV10-3,-,TRBJ2-7,-,CAISVIAGYEQYF,TGTGCCATCAGTGTGATTGCAGGCTACGAGCAGTACTTC
TRBV4-1,few,TRBJ1-5,-,CASSQRHNSNQPQHF,TGCGCCAGCAGCCAAAGGCATAATAGCAATCAGCCCCAGCATTTT
TRBV7-9,-,TRBJ2-1,-,CASSRLGVSSYNEQFF,TGTGCCAGCAGCCGACTCGGGGTAAGCTCCTACAATGAGCAGTTCTTC
TRBV18,many,TRBJ1-5,TRBD1,CASSPDRMYQPQHF,TGTGCCAGCTCCCCGGACAGGATGTATCAGCCCCAGCATTTT
TRBV6-1,few,TRBJ1-2,TRBD1,CASSDGRGLKGYTF,TGTGCCAGCAGTGACGGGAGGGGGCTCAAGGGCTACACCTTC
TRBV24-1,few,TRBJ2-6,-,CATSRSREAGANVLTF,TGTGCCACCAGTCGCAGTAGGGAAGCTGGGGCCAACGTCCTGACTTTC
TRBV25-1,once,TRBJ2-7,-,CASSESPEQYF,TGTGCCAGCAGTGAATCCCCGGAGCAGTACTTC
TRBV11-1,-,TRBJ2-1,-,CASSSFGGDYNEQFF,TGTGCCAGCAGCTCCTTCGGGGGCGACTACAATGAGCAGTTCTTC
TRBV27,-,TRBJ2-7,-,CASSSTLADRSYEQYF,TGTGCCAGCAGTTCCACCTTAGCGGACCGCTCCTACGAGCAGTACTTC
TRBV5-1,-,TRBJ2-7,TRBD1,CASSLEDRVDEQYF,TGCGCCAGCAGCTTGGAGGACAGGGTAGACGAGCAGTACTTC
TRBV5-5,few,TRBJ1-6,TRBD1,CASSPDRGLGNSPLHF,TGTGCCAGCAGCCCGGACAGGGGGCTGGGAAATTCACCCCTCCACTTT